This entry is about one T cell receptor beta chain. This CDR3 is 18 amino acids long. After removal of 6 bases from V and 2 bases from J, the junction contained 19 bases not matched to a gene. Germline assignment: CDR1 SGHAT and CDR2 FQNNGV. The data derive from a study of graft-versus-host responses after intestinal transplantation. Noted time point: postoperative day 105 after intestinal transplantation (dayNNNN = postoperative day). Profiling relied on immunoSEQ multiplex PCR, and the TCRdb table lists in-frame clones only, not all of them. This table holds roughly 12,000 clones, just over 90% found once.

Sequencing used PBMCs, obtained 105 days after intestinal transplantation. The chain links TRBV11-2 to TRBJ2-7; 7 bases line up with TRBD2. This TCR was sampled from a human patient who received an intestinal transplant, so some T cells may come from the graft donor. In DNA, the CDR3 is TGTGCCAGCAGACCAATGGGGGGACTACCAGACCTGGCCTACGAGCAGTACTTC. Translating gives CASRPMGGLPDLAYEQYF.